This TCR beta chain was captured in a study of cytomegalovirus exposure and HLA in healthy donors. Findings of the study overall: Sequencing likely produced, as an artifact, a cluster of highly shared sequence variants. As was reported, the HLA-A and HLA-B alleles of most subjects were accurately predicted from TCR beta sequences.

The PCR was carried out with 60 Vbeta primers and 13 Jbeta primers. Repertoires were generated with immunoSEQ multiplex PCR, while TCRdb's copy carries only in-frame clones and drops some. The profile covers approximately 140,000 clones, with around three quarters appearing a single time and around 3% taken by the ten largest. Germline V CDR1 and CDR2: SQVTM, ANQGSEA. The V end was cut by 4 bases, the J end by 4 bases, with 13 bases between. There are 14 residues in the CDR3. As for this clone: Its antigen is not known.

Input material: PBMCs. This receptor was obtained from a man aged 35 to 55 in good health and CMV-seropositive. V usage is TRBV29-1 and J usage is TRBJ1-4, with TRBD1 as a possible D gene (5 bases). CDR3 residues: CSVAGGQVNEKLFF. The CDR3 coding sequence is TGCAGCGTTGCAGGTGGACAAGTTAATGAAAAACTGTTTTTT.